The clone carrying this T cell receptor (beta chain) was observed many times. V shed 5 bases and J shed 11 bases, with 19 bases lying between them. Looked up from germline, CDR1 is LNHDA and CDR2 is SQIVND (reference sequence). The CDR3 has 14 residues. The sample belongs to a study of control samples from healthy donors and cancer patients. This table comes from immunoSEQ multiplex PCR, and its TCRdb copy is limited to in-frame clones, with some not included. The sample carries some 120,000 clones, 80% to 90% recorded once. This clonotype was obtained from a woman between 45 and 60 years old with colorectal cancer. What was sequenced was PBMCs. The chain employs TRBV19 and TRBJ1-5; a possible D gene is TRBD1 (6 bases). The CDR3 region is CASSATLQGGSQHF. As DNA, the CDR3 is TGTGCCAGTAGTGCAACCCTACAGGGAGGTTCCCAGCATTTT. Together with reference TRBV19 and TRBJ1-5, the CDR3 gives the full variable domain: DGGITQSPKYLFRKEGQNVTLSCEQNLNHDAMYWYRQDPGQGLRLIYYSQIVNDFQKGDIAEGYSVSREKKESFPLTVTSAQKNPTAFYLCASSATLQGGSQHFGDGTRLSIL.